These 8 T cell receptor beta chains originate from one sample sequenced in a study of blood T cell repertoires in COVID-19. Only in-frame clones appear in the TCRdb table, and some are missing; sequencing was by immunoSEQ multiplex PCR. The table records about 240,000 clones, around 85% of them present only once. What was sequenced was PBMCs or T cells enriched from blood (not recorded which). These receptors all stem from a woman between 40 and 55 years old with acute COVID-19.

The chain recombines TRBV2 with TRBJ2-5, with D possibly TRBD1 on 6 matching bases. CDR1 and CDR2 (germline): SNHLY, FYNNEI. V lost 8 bases, J lost 5 bases, and 18 bases lay in between. CDR3 length equals 14 residues. CDR3 sequence: CASHKQQGDETQYF. CDR3 DNA sequence: TGTGCCAGCCACAAACAACAGGGAGACGAGACCCAGTACTTC.

The gene calls are TRBV7-9 and TRBJ2-5; D is undetermined. CDR3 size: 11 residues. V lost 4 bases and J 4 bases, leaving 4 bases between the germline ends. From germline, CDR1 is SEHNR and CDR2 FQNEAQ (reference sequence). CDR3 sequence: CASSSGETQYF. The CDR3 DNA follows: TGTGCCAGCAGCTCAGGAGAGACCCAGTACTTC.

The CDR3 region has the DNA TGTGCCAGTAGTAAGGGAGGGACTTACAATGAGCAGTTCTTC. It yields the protein CASSKGGTYNEQFF. The chain couples TRBV19 to TRBJ2-1, with 7 bases matching TRBD2. V lost 4 bases and J lost 4; bases outside the gene matches: 4. CDR3 length: 14 residues. CDR1 and CDR2 (germline): LNHDA, SQIVND (reference sequence).

The chain uses TRBV19 and TRBJ2-7; a possible D gene is TRBD1 (6 bases). There are 14 residues in the CDR3. V lost 4 bases and J lost 5, with 15 bases in between. Germline values: CDR1 LNHDA, CDR2 SQIVND (reference sequence). The CDR3 nucleotides read TGTGCCAGTAGTACCCTGGACAGTTCTCACGAGCAGTACTTC. Its protein is CASSTLDSSHEQYF.

The chain couples TRBV19 to TRBJ2-7; 9 bases line up with TRBD1. The V gene's germline CDR1 is LNHDA and CDR2 SQIVND (reference sequence). The J segment lost 5 bases and the V segment lost 8 bases, leaving 7 bases of the junction unmatched. This CDR3 region has 13 residues. The CDR3 is CASGRQGGNEQYF. The CDR3 DNA follows: TGTGCCAGTGGAAGACAGGGGGGAAACGAGCAGTACTTC.

This chain uses TRBV7-2 with TRBJ2-1; TRBD2 aligns across 11 bases. V trimming: 4 bases; J trimming: 8 bases; junction bases outside the gene matches: 7. This CDR3 spans 15 amino acids. Germline CDR1 SGHTA, CDR2 FQGNSA. CDR3 amino acids: CASSSTSGDNYEQFF. As DNA, the CDR3 is TGTGCCAGCAGCTCGACTAGCGGGGATAACTATGAGCAGTTCTTC.

V is TRBV7-8 and J is TRBJ2-7; 7 positions agree with TRBD2. Germline CDR1 SGHVS, CDR2 FQNEAQ. V was pared by 5 bases and J by 5 bases, with 15 bases of the junction left unmatched. The CDR3 runs 16 residues. CDR3: CASSTREAGARNEQYF. For the CDR3, the DNA is TGTGCCAGCAGCACTAGGGAGGCGGGAGCAAGGAACGAGCAGTACTTC.

The chain combines TRBV19 with TRBJ2-5, with TRBD1 matching 7 bases. The CDR3 has 18 amino acids. V lost 0 bases and J lost 0; bases outside the gene matches: 10. CDR1 LNHDA and CDR2 SQIVND come from the germline V gene (reference sequence). The CDR3 loop reads CASSIDPTGFSDQETQYF. In nucleotides, the CDR3 is TGTGCCAGTAGTATAGATCCGACAGGGTTTAGCGACCAAGAGACCCAGTACTTC.